This T cell receptor (beta chain) was captured in a study of blood T cell repertoires in COVID-19. Enrolled during active infection, Seattle patients were then followed longitudinally. Sequenced by immunoSEQ multiplex PCR; TCRdb stores in-frame clones only, minus some. The table includes 69,000 or so clones, around 80% detected once. V lost 6 bases and J lost 6, with 11 bases in between. Germline assignment: CDR1 MNHEY and CDR2 SMNVEV (reference sequence). The CDR3 covers 13 residues. This TCR came from a man between 45 and 60 years old with COVID-19, enrolled during active disease. V usage is TRBV27 and J usage is TRBJ1-4; the D gene is possibly TRBD1 (5 bases). The specimen sequenced was peripheral blood. The CDR3 DNA reads TGTGCCAGCAGCAGGGTTACGTATGAAAAACTGTTTTTT. It translates to CASSRVTYEKLFF.